What follows are 22 T cell receptor beta chains derived from one specimen sequenced in a study of T cells in women clearing cervical HPV infection. Only in-frame clones appear in the TCRdb table, and some are missing; sequencing was by immunoSEQ multiplex PCR. The sample totals fewer than 35,000 clones; its top ten clones hold 4.3%. The sequencing input was blood buffy coat. The receptor set was obtained from a woman aged 18-69 years with a cervical HPV16 infection that either progressed to CIN3+ or cleared (not recorded which).

With regard to this clone: The sequence runs out 3 residues before the end of the CDR3; the remainder is reconstructed from the germline J gene. The rearrangement uses TRBV6-2 or TRBV6-3 and TRBJ1-1; 9 positions match TRBD1. Trimming removed 7 bases from V and 4 bases from J; junction bases left unmatched: 10. The CDR3 contains 15 residues. Germline V CDR1 and CDR2: MNHEY, SVGEGT. CDR3 DNA, as far as it was read: TGTGCCAGCATTTTCCGGGGACAGGGTAGCACTGAA. Amino acid sequence: CASIFRGQGSTE. The full CDR3 is CASIFRGQGSTEAFF.

A note on this clone: Read coverage stops 3 residues before the CDR3 terminus; the germline J gene supplies the remainder. V usage is TRBV27 and J usage is TRBJ1-1; a possible D gene is TRBD1 (6 bases). Germline loops: CDR1 MNHEY, CDR2 SMNVEV (reference sequence). This CDR3 is 14 amino acids long. Trimming removed 5 bases from V and 4 bases from J, with 14 bases in between. Partial CDR3 DNA: TGTGCCAGCAGTCCTCTATCCAGGGGCACTGAA. Translating gives CASSPLSRGTE. The whole CDR3 protein is CASSPLSRGTEAFF.

With respect to this clone: From the germline J gene comes the end of the CDR3, since the read stops 3 residues before it. The gene calls are TRBV5-1 and TRBJ1-1; 7 positions match TRBD1. Trimming took 4 bases from V and 2 from J; bases not matched to a gene: 14. Germline assignment: CDR1 SGHRS and CDR2 YFSETQ. The CDR3 runs to 17 residues. CDR3 sequence: CASSISGTVRVNTEAFF. CDR3 DNA (partial): TGCGCCAGCAGCATATCCGGGACAGTTCGGGTTAACACTGAA.

As to this clone: The CDR3 end is not reached by the read, which stops 3 residues before it; the germline J gene fills it in. The chain combines TRBV30 with TRBJ1-4; D remains ambiguous. Germline assignment: CDR1 GTSNPN and CDR2 SVGIG (reference sequence). The CDR3 runs 14 residues. Here the CDR3 reads CAWSSGDSRSPLFF. The DNA read from the CDR3 is TGTGCCTGGAGTAGCGGTGACTCTAGGTCACCA.

On this clone itself: The CDR3 end lies 3 residues beyond the end of the read and is filled in from the germline J gene. The rearrangement uses TRBV2 and TRBJ1-1; the D gene is possibly TRBD1 (5 bases). V lost 9 bases and J lost 5, with 19 bases in between. In germline, CDR1 is SNHLY, CDR2 FYNNEI. The CDR3 spans 14 residues. The DNA read from the CDR3 is TGTGCCAGAGACAGCCTCATAGTGGGTACTGAA. This codes for CARDSLIVGTE. The CDR3 in full is CARDSLIVGTEAFF.

Comment on this clone: The read is 3 residues too short to cover the CDR3 end, so that end is filled in from the germline J gene. The J gene is TRBJ2-2, the V gene TRBV13, with 14 bases fitting TRBD2. V dropped 0 bases and J dropped 2; count of bases not matched to a gene: 5. This CDR3 region has 19 residues. The germline V gene has CDR1 PRHDT and CDR2 FYEKMQ (reference sequence). The sequenced CDR3 bases are TGTGCCAGCAGCTTAGGCCTGGGACTAGCGGGGGAAAACACCGGGGAG. Translated: CASSLGLGLAGENTGE. The full CDR3 protein reads CASSLGLGLAGENTGELFF.

Points on this clone: The read gets to within 3 residues of the CDR3 end, and the germline J gene fills in the rest. The V and J genes are TRBV20-1 and TRBJ2-3; TRBD2 matches at 10 bases. The CDR3 covers 12 residues. Germline V gene lookup returns CDR1 DFQATT and CDR2 SNEGSKA (reference sequence). The covered CDR3 bases are TGCAGTGCGTTAGCGGGAGGTGAGACG. Residues: CSALAGGET. The full CDR3 reads CSALAGGETQYF.

Points on this clone: The CDR3 goes on 3 residues after the read ends, and that part is filled in from the germline J gene. The rearrangement links TRBV12-3 or TRBV12-4 to TRBJ2-1; D ambiguous. The CDR3 runs 16 residues. Trimming cost V 7 bases and J 0 bases, with 16 bases left between them. The chain's CDR3 is CASTMTGGSSYNEQFF. The sequenced CDR3 bases are TGTGCCAGCACCATGACTGGCGGCAGCTCCTACAATGAG.

CDR3 DNA (partial): TGTGCCAGTCGAGCGGGAGTTGAA. It codes for CASRAGVE. The full CDR3 is CASRAGVEYTF. The chain is built from TRBV18 and TRBJ1-2; D not resolved. The read halts 3 residues ahead of the CDR3 end, with the missing end drawn from the germline J gene. Germline V gene lookup returns CDR1 KGHSH and CDR2 LQKENI. The CDR3 is made up of 11 amino acids.

As to this clone: The CDR3 is cut off 3 residues early in the read; its end comes from the germline J gene. This chain uses TRBV19 with TRBJ2-1; D not certain. The germline CDR1 and CDR2 sequences are LNHDA and SQIVND (reference sequence). CDR3 length: 13 amino acids. V was shortened by 4 bases and J by 5 bases, with 9 bases between the two germline ends. The covered CDR3 bases are TGTGCCAGTAGTACGTACAGAAACAATGAG. It translates to CASSTYRNNE. The entire CDR3 sequence reads CASSTYRNNEQFF.

The covered CDR3 bases are TGTGCCAGCAGCTTGTTCAGGGGTTCTTCTGAA. Protein product: CASSLFRGSSE. The whole CDR3 protein is CASSLFRGSSEAFF. The chain couples TRBV5-6 to TRBJ1-1, with TRBD1 as a possible D gene (6 bases). The read comes to an end 3 residues before the CDR3 does, leaving the germline J gene to fill in the end. The germline V and J ends were trimmed by 1 base and 6 bases, with 13 bases remaining between them. The CDR3 has 14 residues. The germline gives CDR1 SGHDT, CDR2 YYEEEE.

Remarks on this clone: With the read ending 3 residues before the CDR3 end, the germline J gene is used to fill in that end. The chain couples TRBV6-2 or TRBV6-3 to TRBJ2-6, with 8 bases matching TRBD1. Looked up from germline, CDR1 is MNHEY and CDR2 is SVGEGT. With V trimmed by 4 bases and J by 4 bases, 6 bases remained unmatched. The CDR3 sequence is 16 residues long. The sequenced part of the CDR3 DNA is TGTGCCAGCAGTTCCGGACAGGGTTCCGGGGCCAACGTC. Its translation is CASSSGQGSGANV. The whole CDR3 protein reads CASSSGQGSGANVLTF.

Concerning this clone itself: The read finishes 3 residues shy of the CDR3 end, and the germline J gene is used to complete it. The V call is TRBV10-3, the J call TRBJ1-2; tentative D call: TRBD1 (6 bases). The germline V gene encodes CDR1 ENHRY and CDR2 SYGVKD. The V end was cut by 5 bases, the J end by 4 bases, with 8 bases between. This CDR3 region has 12 residues. CDR3 DNA (partial): TGTGCCATCAGTACAGGGTCCTATGGC. The encoded protein is CAISTGSYG. The whole CDR3 region reads CAISTGSYGYTF.

A note on this clone: The read is 3 residues too short to cover the CDR3 end, so that end is filled in from the germline J gene. The chain links TRBV7-9 to TRBJ1-1, with a tentative D call TRBD1 (5 bases). This CDR3 contains 15 residues. Germline CDR1 and CDR2: SEHNR and FQNEAQ (reference sequence). V lost 1 base, J lost 3 bases, and 12 bases lay in between. The CDR3: CASSLDSGGDTEAFF. Incomplete CDR3 DNA: TGTGCCAGCAGCTTAGATTCGGGGGGAGACACTGAA.

Turning to this clone: Sequencing ends 3 residues short of the CDR3 end; the germline J gene provides the rest. The rearrangement joins TRBV7-7 to TRBJ1-2; the D is unclear. This CDR3 has 13 amino acids. The germline V gene encodes CDR1 SSHAT and CDR2 FNYEAQ (reference sequence). Partial CDR3 DNA: TGTGCCAGCAGCGCATCACTAGCGGGTGAC. Amino acid sequence: CASSASLAGD. The whole CDR3 reads CASSASLAGDYTF.

As to this clone: From the germline J gene comes the end of the CDR3, since the read stops 3 residues before it. The chain joins TRBV6-1 to TRBJ1-2, with D tentatively TRBD1 (5 bases). CDR3 length: 14 amino acids. The V and J ends lost 4 bases and 3 bases respectively, with 12 bases between them. The germline V gene encodes CDR1 MNHNS and CDR2 SASEGT. Here the CDR3 reads CASSAPGRDYGYTF. Partial CDR3 DNA: TGTGCCAGCAGTGCCCCCGGCAGGGACTATGGC.

As for this clone: The read stops 3 residues short of the end of the CDR3; the missing end is completed from the germline J gene. The V call is TRBV29-1, the J call TRBJ1-1; D is ambiguous. CDR1 and CDR2 from the germline V gene are SQVTM and ANQGSEA. Trimming took off 4 bases at V and 0 bases at J, with 9 bases between the two ends. The CDR3 totals 13 residues. CDR3 DNA (partial): TGCAGCGTTGTAAACAAGATGAACACTGAA. Encoded protein: CSVVNKMNTE. Given in full, the CDR3 is CSVVNKMNTEAFF.

Concerning this clone: The read halts 3 residues ahead of the CDR3 end, with the missing end drawn from the germline J gene. The rearrangement uses TRBV29-1 and TRBJ1-4; 7 positions agree with TRBD1. The V gene end was trimmed by 4 bases and the J gene end by 7 bases; junction bases not matched to a gene: 6. Germline V CDR1 and CDR2: SQVTM, ANQGSEA. The CDR3 totals 13 residues. The CDR3 is CSVGQGRGEKLFF. The DNA read from the CDR3 is TGCAGCGTTGGACAGGGTCGGGGTGAAAAA.

Of note for this clone: The read stops 3 residues short of the end of the CDR3; the missing end is completed from the germline J gene. This chain links TRBV2 with TRBJ1-2; 7 positions match TRBD1. Germline assignment: CDR1 SNHLY and CDR2 FYNNEI. This CDR3 spans 13 amino acids. CDR3 bases read: TGTGCCAGCAGGCACAGGGGAGGCGGGGGC. Encoded protein: CASRHRGGGG. From start to end, the CDR3 is CASRHRGGGGYTF.

About this clone itself: The read ends 3 residues early relative to the CDR3; the germline J gene fills the gap. This chain joins TRBV18 and TRBJ2-2; 8 bases are a match to TRBD1. The V gene's germline CDR1 is KGHSH and CDR2 LQKENI. The CDR3 is made up of 16 amino acids. The covered CDR3 bases are TGTGCCAGCTCACCTTTCCGGACAGGGACTGTTGAAAAG. Protein product: CASSPFRTGTVEK. The full CDR3 sequence reads CASSPFRTGTVEKLFF.

A word on this clone: The read finishes 3 residues shy of the CDR3 end, and the germline J gene is used to complete it. This chain uses TRBV10-3 with TRBJ1-4, with D possibly TRBD1 on 6 matching bases. Germline CDR1 ENHRY, CDR2 SYGVKD. The CDR3 has 13 amino acids. Between the trimmed V and J ends, which lost 10 bases and 8 bases, there was a span of 17 bases. The CDR3 here is CATSGVKPEKLFF. Incomplete CDR3 DNA: TGTGCCACATCAGGGGTTAAGCCAGAAAAA.

Its frequency marks this clone as medium-sized. The CDR3 is cut off 3 residues early in the read; its end comes from the germline J gene. The rearrangement joins TRBV4-2 to TRBJ2-4; 8 bases are shared with TRBD2. Trimming removed 4 bases from V and 1 base from J; junction bases left unmatched: 21. CDR1 is LGHNA and CDR2 is YNFKEQ in the germline V gene. This CDR3 has 21 residues. The part of the CDR3 DNA that was read is TGTGCCAGCAGCCTTCAAGCCGGGCGGGGCCTAGCGGGTAGTGCCAAAAACATT. It translates to CASSLQAGRGLAGSAKNI. In full, the CDR3 reads CASSLQAGRGLAGSAKNIQYF.